A selection of T cell receptor beta chains follows, all from one sample in a study of immune cell composition in non-small cell lung cancer. The assay was immunoSEQ multiplex PCR, and TCRdb's table has in-frame clones only and misses some. The table lists over 6,500 clones, around two thirds of them singletons, with around 11% in the top ten. The sample consisted of non-adjacent lung tissue. These receptors originate from a human donor with non-small cell lung cancer. Each CDR3 is given with its conserved first and last residue. Each record gives: V gene, J gene, D gene, clone size, CDR3 DNA, CDR3 protein. A D gene is named only where the DNA matches it firmly. Not all rows give a size; the values are once, few, many and, for expanded clones, a class.

v_call: TRBV29-1; j_call: TRBJ2-2; d_call: TRBD1; clone_size: -; cdr3_nt: TGCAGCGTTAACAGGGGGCGGACCGGGGAGCTGTTTTTT; cdr3_aa: CSVNRGRTGELFF
v_call: TRBV11-3; j_call: TRBJ2-5; d_call: -; clone_size: -; cdr3_nt: TGTGCCAGCAGTCCTGGGGGGGGCGCTGGGGACCGAGAGACCCAGTACTTC; cdr3_aa: CASSPGGGAGDRETQYF
v_call: TRBV7-9; j_call: TRBJ2-1; d_call: TRBD2; clone_size: -; cdr3_nt: TGTGCCAGCAGCTTATTTAGCGGGAGGTACAATGAGCAGTTCTTC; cdr3_aa: CASSLFSGRYNEQFF
v_call: TRBV5-1; j_call: TRBJ2-5; d_call: TRBD1; clone_size: -; cdr3_nt: TGCGCCAGCAGCTTGGGAGGGGGCGGAGAGACCCAGTACTTC; cdr3_aa: CASSLGGGGETQYF
v_call: TRBV6-1; j_call: TRBJ1-2; d_call: TRBD1; clone_size: -; cdr3_nt: TGTGCCAGCAGTGAAGCCCCAAGGACAGGGAGAGGCTACACCTTC; cdr3_aa: CASSEAPRTGRGYTF
v_call: TRBV11-3; j_call: TRBJ2-7; d_call: TRBD2; clone_size: -; cdr3_nt: TGTGCCAGCAGCTCAACCAGAGGGGCGGGAGGGTTGTCGGCCGAGCAGTACTTC; cdr3_aa: CASSSTRGAGGLSAEQYF
v_call: TRBV28; j_call: TRBJ2-2; d_call: -; clone_size: few; cdr3_nt: TGTGCCAGCAGTTTTCGGGGGTGGAGCACCGGGGAGCTGTTTTTT; cdr3_aa: CASSFRGWSTGELFF
v_call: TRBV5-1; j_call: TRBJ2-3; d_call: -; clone_size: few; cdr3_nt: TGCGCCAGCTGGGGGGTGGAAGATACGCAGTATTTT; cdr3_aa: CASWGVEDTQYF
v_call: TRBV28; j_call: TRBJ2-6; d_call: TRBD1; clone_size: -; cdr3_nt: TGTGCCAGCTCCGGGACAGGTTTGTCTGGGGCCAACGTCCTGACTTTC; cdr3_aa: CASSGTGLSGANVLTF
v_call: TRBV5-1; j_call: TRBJ2-7; d_call: -; clone_size: -; cdr3_nt: TGCGCCAGCAGCAAGGGACTTTCCTTCGGGGAGCAGTACTTC; cdr3_aa: CASSKGLSFGEQYF
v_call: TRBV6-5; j_call: TRBJ2-7; d_call: -; clone_size: -; cdr3_nt: TGTGCCAGCAGGCTACAGGGTCGGGGTTCCTACGAGCAGTACTTC; cdr3_aa: CASRLQGRGSYEQYF
v_call: TRBV2; j_call: TRBJ2-1; d_call: TRBD2; clone_size: -; cdr3_nt: TGTGCCAGCAGTGAAATGGCGGGGGGGCAAAATCAGTTCTTC; cdr3_aa: CASSEMAGGQNQFF
v_call: TRBV9; j_call: TRBJ2-3; d_call: -; clone_size: few; cdr3_nt: TGTGCCAGCAGCGCCACTGGGACAAACACAGATACGCAGTATTTT; cdr3_aa: CASSATGTNTDTQYF
v_call: TRBV2; j_call: TRBJ2-5; d_call: -; clone_size: -; cdr3_nt: TGTGCCAGCAGTGAAGAAGCGGAAAACCCAGGGACCCAGTACTTC; cdr3_aa: CASSEEAENPGTQYF
v_call: TRBV7-6; j_call: TRBJ1-1; d_call: -; clone_size: few; cdr3_nt: TGTGCCAGCAGCCAAACTGCGAGCAACACTGAAGCTTTCTTT; cdr3_aa: CASSQTASNTEAFF
v_call: TRBV5-6; j_call: TRBJ2-1; d_call: TRBD2; clone_size: -; cdr3_nt: TGTGCCAGTCGGAAAGAGGCTAGCGGGATTTCCTACAATGAGCAGTTCTTC; cdr3_aa: CASRKEASGISYNEQFF
v_call: TRBV28; j_call: TRBJ2-7; d_call: TRBD2; clone_size: few; cdr3_nt: TGTGCCAGCACCACCTTTTTCCGGGGGGACTACGAGCAGTACTTC; cdr3_aa: CASTTFFRGDYEQYF
v_call: TRBV4-3; j_call: TRBJ2-3; d_call: TRBD1; clone_size: -; cdr3_nt: TGCGCCAGCAGCCAAGAGGGGACAGGGGGGGATACGCAGTATTTT; cdr3_aa: CASSQEGTGGDTQYF
v_call: TRBV7-3; j_call: TRBJ1-1; d_call: -; clone_size: -; cdr3_nt: TGTGCCAGCAGCCACGACAGCGAAGACAAAGCTTTCTTT; cdr3_aa: CASSHDSEDKAFF
v_call: TRBV10-3; j_call: TRBJ2-5; d_call: TRBD1; clone_size: once; cdr3_nt: TGTGCCATCAGTGGCGGGACAGGGGAGACCCAGTACTTC; cdr3_aa: CAISGGTGETQYF
v_call: TRBV28; j_call: TRBJ2-7; d_call: -; clone_size: -; cdr3_nt: TGTGCCAGCAGCACCCCGGGACTCCAACTGTACGAGCAGTACTTC; cdr3_aa: CASSTPGLQLYEQYF
v_call: TRBV5-4; j_call: TRBJ2-5; d_call: TRBD2; clone_size: -; cdr3_nt: TGTGCCAGCAGCCCGCGACTAGCGGGGGCGGGGGAGACCCAGTACTTC; cdr3_aa: CASSPRLAGAGETQYF
v_call: TRBV5-1; j_call: TRBJ2-3; d_call: TRBD1; clone_size: -; cdr3_nt: TGCGCCAGCAGCTTGACAGGGGGCGTAACAGATACGCAGTATTTT; cdr3_aa: CASSLTGGVTDTQYF
v_call: TRBV13; j_call: TRBJ2-1; d_call: TRBD2; clone_size: few; cdr3_nt: TGTGCCAGCAGCTCAGCCGGGACTAGCGGGAAATTGAGTGAGCAGTTCTTC; cdr3_aa: CASSSAGTSGKLSEQFF
v_call: TRBV28; j_call: TRBJ1-3; d_call: TRBD1; clone_size: -; cdr3_nt: TGTGCCAGCAGTTTAGGGACAGACCTCTCTGGAAACACCATATATTTT; cdr3_aa: CASSLGTDLSGNTIYF
v_call: TRBV6-1; j_call: TRBJ1-1; d_call: TRBD1; clone_size: -; cdr3_nt: TGTGCCGGCCAGGGGACAGGGGGGGGGAGCACTGAAGCTTTCTTT; cdr3_aa: CAGQGTGGGSTEAFF
v_call: TRBV30; j_call: TRBJ1-5; d_call: TRBD1; clone_size: medium-sized; cdr3_nt: TGTGCCTGGAGTATCGGGACAGCTAATAGCAATCAGCCCCAGCATTTT; cdr3_aa: CAWSIGTANSNQPQHF
v_call: TRBV7-3; j_call: TRBJ2-1; d_call: -; clone_size: -; cdr3_nt: TGTGCCAGCAGCTTATACGCTCGGGACAATGAGCAGTTCTTC; cdr3_aa: CASSLYARDNEQFF
v_call: TRBV28; j_call: TRBJ2-7; d_call: TRBD1; clone_size: -; cdr3_nt: TGTGCCAGCAGTTTGTTGGGACAGGGTGCCTACGAGCAGTACTTC; cdr3_aa: CASSLLGQGAYEQYF
v_call: TRBV28; j_call: TRBJ1-2; d_call: -; clone_size: -; cdr3_nt: TGTGCCAGCAGCCCTCCGGGGAAGAACTATGGCTACACCTTC; cdr3_aa: CASSPPGKNYGYTF
v_call: TRBV5-1; j_call: TRBJ2-1; d_call: TRBD2; clone_size: once; cdr3_nt: TGCGCCAGCAGCCTCCAGACTAGCGGGTGGAACTCCTACAATGAGCAGTTCTTC; cdr3_aa: CASSLQTSGWNSYNEQFF
v_call: TRBV27; j_call: TRBJ1-2; d_call: -; clone_size: few; cdr3_nt: TGTGCCAGCAGTTCAGGCTACAGGGTGAGACATGGCTACACCTTC; cdr3_aa: CASSSGYRVRHGYTF
v_call: TRBV5-1; j_call: TRBJ2-3; d_call: -; clone_size: -; cdr3_nt: TGCGCCAGCAGCTTGGGCCAGGGATCAGATACGCAGTATTTT; cdr3_aa: CASSLGQGSDTQYF
v_call: TRBV5-1; j_call: TRBJ2-2; d_call: TRBD2; clone_size: -; cdr3_nt: TGCGCCAGCAGCTTGGAACTAGCGGGAAACACCGGGGAGCTGTTTTTT; cdr3_aa: CASSLELAGNTGELFF
v_call: TRBV5-5; j_call: TRBJ1-1; d_call: -; clone_size: few; cdr3_nt: TGTGCCAGCAGCTTGGTCGGTCAGGACACTGAAGCTTTCTTT; cdr3_aa: CASSLVGQDTEAFF
v_call: TRBV19; j_call: TRBJ1-5; d_call: -; clone_size: few; cdr3_nt: TGTGCCAGTAGTTCTAACAGGGACCACAGCAATCAGCCCCAGCATTTT; cdr3_aa: CASSSNRDHSNQPQHF
v_call: TRBV5-4; j_call: TRBJ2-7; d_call: TRBD1; clone_size: -; cdr3_nt: TGTGCCAGCAGCCCCAGGACAGGGGGGACCTACGAGCAGTACTTC; cdr3_aa: CASSPRTGGTYEQYF